In this sample, the clone carrying this T cell receptor beta chain turned up many times. The antigen is undetermined. TCR beta libraries were made by quantitative 5'-RACE with molecular barcodes. TCRdb independently ran MiXCR on the 5' RACE reads; one entry per CDR3 protein. The sample shows some 220,000 distinct CDR3 sequences, approximately 7.6% of them seen only once. Deletions cut 3 bases from V and 4 bases from J, with 5 bases between. Per germline, CDR1 KGHDR and CDR2 SFDVKD. The CDR3 runs 12 residues. The data are from a study of CD8 T cells in ankylosing spondylitis. Findings of the study overall: Some of the motif variants had earlier been found in reactive arthritis patients' fluid and blood.

This chain connects TRBV24-1 to TRBJ1-2; D is undetermined. Input material: blood, either unsorted or a sorted T cell fraction (not recorded which). This receptor was identified in a female donor with ankylosing spondylitis or in good health (not recorded which). The DNA for the CDR3 is TGTGCCACCAGTGATCCGGGCTATGGCTACACCTTC. It yields the protein CATSDPGYGYTF.